The rows below give T cell receptor beta chains drawn from one sample of a study of CD8+CD57+ T cells in acquired aplastic anemia. One entry per CDR3 protein results from TCRdb running MiXCR on the reads. The sample has approximately 170,000 distinct CDR3 sequences, around half seen once; the top ten hold 2.5% to 3.5%. The sequenced sample was sorted CD4+, CD8+, or CD8+CD57+ T cells (not recorded which) from PBMCs. These receptors were obtained from a human donor with aplastic anemia. CDR3s include the opening cysteine and the closing phenylalanine or tryptophan. A D gene is named only where the DNA matches it firmly. The size field is filled for only some rows; it gives once, few, many or a size class.

clone_size: once
d_call: TRBD1
j_call: TRBJ2-7
v_call: TRBV2
cdr3_nt: TGTGCCAGCGGGTACAGGGGGCCCTACGAGCAGTACTTC
cdr3_aa: CASGYRGPYEQYF

clone_size: few
d_call: NA
j_call: TRBJ1-2
v_call: TRBV2
cdr3_nt: TGTGCCAGCAGTCACAGGCCTCCTTTCTATGGCTACACCTTC
cdr3_aa: CASSHRPPFYGYTF

clone_size: many
d_call: NA
j_call: TRBJ2-5
v_call: TRBV7-2
cdr3_nt: TGTGCCAGCAGTCCTCGTCCAGGGGGGAATCAAGAGACCCAGTACTTC
cdr3_aa: CASSPRPGGNQETQYF

clone_size: NA
d_call: TRBD1
j_call: TRBJ1-6
v_call: TRBV2
cdr3_nt: TGTGCCAGCAGTGCCATTCCTCAGGCAGGGGGCAATTCACCCCTCCACTTT
cdr3_aa: CASSAIPQAGGNSPLHF

clone_size: many
d_call: TRBD1
j_call: TRBJ2-1
v_call: TRBV7-2
cdr3_nt: TGTGCCAGCAGCCCAGGGGGTATTGCCGCCTACAATGAGCAGTTCTTC
cdr3_aa: CASSPGGIAAYNEQFF

clone_size: NA
d_call: NA
j_call: TRBJ1-5
v_call: TRBV7-2
cdr3_nt: TGTGCCAGCAGCTTAGGAGTACGTCAGCCCCAGCATTTT
cdr3_aa: CASSLGVRQPQHF

clone_size: NA
d_call: TRBD2
j_call: TRBJ2-5
v_call: TRBV10-3
cdr3_nt: TGTGCCATCAGCGGGACTAGCGGACCGGGGGAGACCCAGTACTTC
cdr3_aa: CAISGTSGPGETQYF

clone_size: NA
d_call: NA
j_call: TRBJ1-2
v_call: TRBV19
cdr3_nt: TGTGCCAGTAGTATAGGTCGGGGTTCTAACTATGGCTACACCTTC
cdr3_aa: CASSIGRGSNYGYTF

clone_size: NA
d_call: NA
j_call: TRBJ1-1
v_call: TRBV19
cdr3_nt: TGTGCCAGTAGTATGGGTCTCGTGGATGGAGCTTTCTTT
cdr3_aa: CASSMGLVDGAFF

clone_size: NA
d_call: NA
j_call: TRBJ2-7
v_call: TRBV29-1
cdr3_nt: TGCAGCGTTGGTGCTCAGGGTTACGAGCAGTACTTC
cdr3_aa: CSVGAQGYEQYF

clone_size: few
d_call: NA
j_call: TRBJ1-2
v_call: TRBV27
cdr3_nt: TGTGCCAGCAGTTTATCAGGGGGTTGGGGCTACACCTTC
cdr3_aa: CASSLSGGWGYTF

clone_size: many
d_call: TRBD1
j_call: TRBJ1-5
v_call: TRBV19
cdr3_nt: TGTGCCAGTAGTATTAAGACAGGGAATAATCAGCCCCAGCATTTT
cdr3_aa: CASSIKTGNNQPQHF

clone_size: NA
d_call: NA
j_call: TRBJ1-1
v_call: TRBV29-1
cdr3_nt: TGCAGCGTTACGGCTGGCAGGGTATATACTGAAGCTTTCTTT
cdr3_aa: CSVTAGRVYTEAFF

clone_size: once
d_call: NA
j_call: TRBJ2-3
v_call: TRBV24-1
cdr3_nt: TGTGCCACCAGTGACCGTGAGAGCACAGATACGCAGTATTTT
cdr3_aa: CATSDRESTDTQYF

clone_size: NA
d_call: NA
j_call: TRBJ1-6
v_call: TRBV18
cdr3_nt: TGTGCCAGCTCACCACCCGATTCACCCCTCCACTTT
cdr3_aa: CASSPPDSPLHF

clone_size: NA
d_call: NA
j_call: TRBJ2-7
v_call: TRBV29-1
cdr3_nt: TGCAGCGTTGAGGGGGCCACCTACGAGCAGTACTTC
cdr3_aa: CSVEGATYEQYF

clone_size: NA
d_call: NA
j_call: TRBJ2-5
v_call: TRBV15
cdr3_nt: TGTGCCACCAGAATAGGGTCAGGGCCGCCGGAGACCCAGTACTTC
cdr3_aa: CATRIGSGPPETQYF

clone_size: many
d_call: TRBD2
j_call: TRBJ2-3
v_call: TRBV6-5
cdr3_nt: TGTGCCAGCAATAGACTAGCATCAGATACGCAGTATTTT
cdr3_aa: CASNRLASDTQYF

clone_size: few
d_call: TRBD1
j_call: TRBJ1-1
v_call: TRBV10-1
cdr3_nt: TGCGCCAGCAGTGAGTCCGGACAGGGGGACACTGAAGCTTTCTTT
cdr3_aa: CASSESGQGDTEAFF

clone_size: few
d_call: TRBD1
j_call: TRBJ2-1
v_call: TRBV15
cdr3_nt: TGTGCCACCAGCAGAGAACAGGGGAACGAGCAGTTCTTC
cdr3_aa: CATSREQGNEQFF

clone_size: few
d_call: NA
j_call: TRBJ2-7
v_call: TRBV19
cdr3_nt: TGTGCCAGTAGTACGTGGGACGGATCCTACGAGCAGTACTTC
cdr3_aa: CASSTWDGSYEQYF

clone_size: once
d_call: NA
j_call: TRBJ1-1
v_call: TRBV15
cdr3_nt: TGTGCCACCAGCAGAGGCGGAAGGGGGAACACTGAAGCTTTCTTT
cdr3_aa: CATSRGGRGNTEAFF

clone_size: NA
d_call: NA
j_call: TRBJ1-2
v_call: TRBV19
cdr3_nt: TGTGCCAGTAGTAAGTCCATCTATGGCTACACCTTC
cdr3_aa: CASSKSIYGYTF

clone_size: many
d_call: TRBD2
j_call: TRBJ2-7
v_call: TRBV12-3/TRBV12-4
cdr3_nt: TGTGCCAGCAACCGGGGCGGGAGCTCCTACGAGCAGTACTTC
cdr3_aa: CASNRGGSSYEQYF

clone_size: NA
d_call: NA
j_call: TRBJ1-5
v_call: TRBV19
cdr3_nt: TGTGCTGGGGCAACGGACGAACGGCAGCCCCAGCATTTT
cdr3_aa: CAGATDERQPQHF